The 20 T cell receptor beta chains listed next were all sequenced from one sample in a study of vaccination effects on CD4 cells after COVID-19. These receptors are not linked to any known antigen. Profiling relied on immunoSEQ multiplex PCR, and the TCRdb table lists in-frame clones only, not all of them. This sample has about 57,000 clones, with around 84% found just once. Isolation of CD4+ T cells took place after about ten days of culture. Of the BNT162b2 and mRNA-1273 vaccines, participants received two doses of one or the other. The specimen comprised CD4+ T cells from PBMCs cultured without peptide, sampled after COVID-19 vaccination. These receptors all stem from a human donor who received a COVID-19 vaccine.

This clone turned up a few times. In DNA, the CDR3 is TGTGCCTGGAGAACCACTGGGGCCAACGTCCTGACTTTC. Its protein is CAWRTTGANVLTF. The chain recombines TRBV30 with TRBJ2-6, with unresolved D. Trimming stripped 3 bases from V and 2 bases from J, with 5 bases between. CDR1 is GTSNPN, CDR2 SVGIG, per germline (reference sequence). This CDR3 is 13 amino acids long.

The rearrangement uses TRBV7-2 and TRBJ2-5; tentative D call: TRBD2 (5 bases). There are 14 residues in the CDR3. The V end was cut by 5 bases, the J end by 2 bases, with 12 bases between. The germline gives CDR1 SGHTA, CDR2 FQGNSA. CDR3 DNA sequence: TGTGCCAGCAGCAGTTACGGGGTTCAAGAGACCCAGTACTTC. This sequence encodes CASSSYGVQETQYF.

This chain connects TRBV2 to TRBJ1-5, with D perhaps matching TRBD1 (5 bases). Looked up from germline, CDR1 is SNHLY and CDR2 is FYNNEI. The V end lost 7 bases, the J end lost 2 bases, and 12 bases lay between the germline ends. The CDR3 runs 14 residues. The CDR3 protein is CASTGGGGNQPQHF. The CDR3, as DNA: TGTGCCAGCACCGGTGGGGGGGGCAATCAGCCCCAGCATTTT. The entire variable domain, with the rest obtained from reference TRBV2 and TRBJ1-5, is as follows: EPEVTQTPSHQVTQMGQEVILRCVPISNHLYFYWYRQILGQKVEFLVSFYNNEISEKSEIFDDQFSVERPDGSNFTLKIRSTKLEDSAMYFCASTGGGGNQPQHFGDGTRLSIL.

This rearrangement joins TRBV5-5 to TRBJ2-7; D is uncertain. Germline V CDR1 and CDR2: SGHKS, YYEKEE (reference sequence). The CDR3 has 13 amino acids. V was cut by 3 bases and J by 4 bases, with 11 bases left in between. The CDR3 DNA reads TGTGCCAGCAGCTCCTGGGCGAGTTACGAGCAGTACTTC. Protein sequence: CASSSWASYEQYF.

There are a few counts of this clone. CDR3 coding DNA: TGTGCCAGCAGCCAGACACGGTCACGTTTAGGGGGCTACACCTTC. It is translated as CASSQTRSRLGGYTF. The gene calls are TRBV14 and TRBJ1-2, with D uncertain. The V gene lost 3 bases and the J gene lost 8 bases, with 19 bases spanning the gap. The V gene's germline CDR1 is SGHDN and CDR2 FVKESK. The CDR3 runs to 15 residues.

V and J are TRBV7-8 and TRBJ2-2; the match to TRBD2 covers 7 bases. The CDR3 extends over 17 amino acids. Trimming cost V 6 bases and J 2 bases; bases outside gene matches: 12. Germline V gives CDR1 SGHVS, CDR2 FQNEAQ. DNA for the CDR3: TGTGCCAGCAGGCCACGCTCCGGGACTAAAAACACCGGGGAGCTGTTTTTT. The encoded protein is CASRPRSGTKNTGELFF.

This chain joins TRBV19 and TRBJ1-5, with unresolved D. This CDR3 comprises 13 residues. Germline CDR1 LNHDA, CDR2 SQIVND (reference sequence). The germline V and J ends were trimmed by 4 bases and 7 bases, with 11 bases remaining between them. The CDR3 reads CASSTVSYQPQHF. The CDR3 DNA sequence: TGTGCCAGTAGTACGGTCTCTTACCAGCCCCAGCATTTT.

This clone appeared a few times. V is TRBV3-1 (or the pseudogene TRBV3-2) and J is TRBJ1-2; TRBD1 is a possible D gene (5 bases). The CDR3 extends over 15 amino acids. Germline V CDR1 and CDR2: LGHDT, YNNKEL (reference sequence). The V gene lost 4 bases and the J gene lost 3 bases, with 15 bases spanning the gap. This chain's CDR3 is CASSLRGSWDYGYTF. As DNA, the CDR3 is TGTGCCAGCAGCCTAAGGGGCAGTTGGGACTATGGCTACACCTTC.

This sequence joins TRBV7-2 and TRBJ1-2; weak D call: TRBD1 (5 bases). Germline-derived CDR1 and CDR2 are SGHTA and FQGNSA. V was pared by 1 base and J by 3 bases, with 18 bases between. CDR3 length: 17 amino acids. CDR3 nucleotides: TGTGCCAGCAGCTTAGGAGCGCGGCAGGGTGGTGACTATGGCTACACCTTC. Encoded protein: CASSLGARQGGDYGYTF.

This clone has only a few counts. The chain uses TRBV7-9 and TRBJ1-2; D not resolved. V was cut by 7 bases and J by 1 base, with 13 bases left in between. CDR1 SEHNR and CDR2 FQNEAQ come from the germline V gene (reference sequence). This CDR3 comprises 14 residues. The CDR3 region is CASNRGSDNYGYTF. As DNA, the CDR3 is TGTGCCAGCAACCGGGGAAGCGATAACTATGGCTACACCTTC. The variable domain in full, with the rest retrieved from reference TRBV7-9 and TRBJ1-2, is DTGVSQNPRHKITKRGQNVTFRCDPISEHNRLYWYRQTLGQGPEFLTYFQNEAQLEKSRLLSDRFSAERPKGSFSTLEIQRTEQGDSAMYLCASNRGSDNYGYTFGSGTRLTVV.

V usage is TRBV5-1 and J usage is TRBJ2-1; 7 bases line up with TRBD2. With V trimmed by 6 bases and J by 4 bases, 13 bases remained unmatched. The CDR3 spans 16 residues. Per germline, CDR1 SGHRS and CDR2 YFSETQ. CDR3 protein: CASNALSGSLYNEQFF. The DNA of the CDR3 is TGCGCCAGCAATGCCCTTAGCGGGTCCCTGTACAATGAGCAGTTCTTC.

This clone came up a few times. CDR3 region: CATSDETGRLHF. The CDR3 nucleotides are TGTGCCACCAGTGATGAGACAGGGCGGTTGCATTTT. The rearrangement uses TRBV24-1 and TRBJ1-5, with 7 bases identical to TRBD1. The V gene's germline CDR1 is KGHDR and CDR2 SFDVKD. This CDR3 is built from 12 residues. After removal of 3 bases from V and 15 bases from J, the junction contained 7 bases not matched to a gene.

This chain links TRBV28 with TRBJ2-7; a possible D gene is TRBD1 (6 bases). Germline V gene lookup returns CDR1 MDHEN and CDR2 SYDVKM. This CDR3 contains 13 residues. With 6 bases removed from V and 2 bases from J, the gap between germline ends came to 11 bases. The CDR3 region is CASSVQGPYEQYF. CDR3 DNA: TGTGCCAGCAGCGTACAGGGACCCTACGAGCAGTACTTC.

V usage is TRBV19 and J usage is TRBJ2-3; D gene uncertain. The germline gives CDR1 LNHDA, CDR2 SQIVND (reference sequence). This CDR3 spans 12 amino acids. V lost 4 bases and J lost 2, with 4 bases in between. The CDR3 loop is CASSTYTDTQYF. The CDR3 nucleotides read TGTGCCAGTAGTACCTACACAGATACGCAGTATTTT.

The rearrangement uses TRBV28 and TRBJ1-3; tentative D call: TRBD1 (6 bases). V lost 4 bases and J lost 4, with 17 bases in between. The CDR3 runs 16 residues. The germline CDR1 and CDR2 sequences are MDHEN and SYDVKM. The CDR3 region is CASSSYHGGLGNTIYF. The CDR3 DNA reads as TGTGCCAGCAGTTCCTACCATGGGGGGCTAGGAAACACCATATATTTT.

The chain combines TRBV19 with TRBJ1-2; tentatively, D is TRBD1 (5 bases). CDR3 length equals 14 residues. From germline, CDR1 is LNHDA and CDR2 SQIVND (reference sequence). V was pared by 7 bases and J by 5 bases, with 17 bases between. The CDR3 spells CASTPDSTFYGYTF. In nucleotides, the CDR3 is TGTGCCAGTACCCCCGACAGCACCTTTTATGGCTACACCTTC. The variable domain in full, with the rest retrieved from reference TRBV19 and TRBJ1-2, is DGGITQSPKYLFRKEGQNVTLSCEQNLNHDAMYWYRQDPGQGLRLIYYSQIVNDFQKGDIAEGYSVSREKKESFPLTVTSAQKNPTAFYLCASTPDSTFYGYTFGSGTRLTVV.

V and J are TRBV18 and TRBJ1-2; possibly TRBD1 for D (6 bases). V lost 3 bases to trimming and J lost 4 bases, with 9 bases between them. Germline V CDR1 and CDR2: KGHSH, LQKENI. CDR3 size: 13 residues. DNA of the CDR3: TGTGCCAGCTCACCGGGACACACCTATGGCTACACCTTC. Residues: CASSPGHTYGYTF.

This clone has more than one count but fewer than ten. V usage is TRBV7-9 and J usage is TRBJ1-3; D gene ambiguous. V was pared by 5 bases and J by 0 bases, with 11 bases between. This CDR3 contains 15 residues. Germline values: CDR1 SEHNR, CDR2 FQNEAQ (reference sequence). CDR3 sequence reads: CASSTRHRSGNTIYF. The CDR3 DNA sequence: TGTGCCAGCAGCACCCGACACCGCTCTGGAAACACCATATATTTT.

The genes are TRBV6-5 and TRBJ1-5; the D is unclear. V dropped 8 bases and J dropped 4 bases, with 9 bases sitting between them. Germline V gives CDR1 MNHEY, CDR2 SVGAGI. The CDR3 runs 12 residues. CDR3 residues: CASRSGNQPQHF. Here the CDR3 DNA reads TGTGCCAGCCGTTCCGGGAATCAGCCCCAGCATTTT.

The V and J genes are TRBV2 and TRBJ2-1; TRBD2 aligns across 7 bases. V lost 1 base to trimming and J lost 2 bases; unmatched junction nucleotides: 2. Per the germline V gene, CDR1 is SNHLY and CDR2 is FYNNEI. This CDR3 spans 15 amino acids. The CDR3 DNA reads as TGTGCCAGCAGTGAAGTGGCGGGGGCCTACAATGAGCAGTTCTTC. Amino acid sequence: CASSEVAGAYNEQFF.